This TCR beta chain came from a study of T cell repertoires in cytomegalovirus infection. The study, taken as a whole, reports: CMV-specific TCR beta clonotypes restricted by HLA-C dominated the ex vivo response.

TCRdb recomputed calls from the reads with MiXCR, one row per CDR3 protein. The profile shows 500,000 or so distinct CDR3 sequences, more than 15% of them singletons. The CDR3 is made up of 15 amino acids. J was trimmed by 3 bases and V by 3 bases; bases with no gene match: 2. Looked up from germline, CDR1 is MGHRA and CDR2 is YSYEKL. Comment on this clonotype: The antigen is not known.

The TCR comes from a human donor in good health (CMV status not recorded). Some clones in this sample may be carry-over from other donors' samples. V gene TRBV4-1 combines with J gene TRBJ2-4, with TRBD2 matching over 10 bases. The sequenced material came from CD8+ T cells from PBMCs. CDR3 nucleotide sequence: TGCGCCAGCAGCCACGGACTAGCGGACAAAAACATTCAGTACTTC. Protein product: CASSHGLADKNIQYF.